This TCR beta chain was recorded in a study of identical twins. In germline, CDR1 is LGHDT, CDR2 YNNKEL (reference sequence). CDR3 length equals 16 residues. V was clipped by 0 bases and J by 4 bases; unmatched bases: 5. This clonotype has just a few counts. TCRdb passed the 5' RACE reads through MiXCR, listing each CDR3 protein once. The table has approximately 220,000 distinct CDR3 sequences, approximately 9% seen once. The sequenced material came from memory (CD45RO+) T cells sorted from blood. The gene calls are TRBV3-1 and TRBJ2-3, with 9 nucleotides matching TRBD2. The TCR originated in a woman in her late teens or twenties in good health. The DNA for the CDR3 is TGTGCCAGCAGCCAAGAGGGGCGGGGGGGCCCAGATACGCAGTATTTT. This translates into CASSQEGRGGPDTQYF.